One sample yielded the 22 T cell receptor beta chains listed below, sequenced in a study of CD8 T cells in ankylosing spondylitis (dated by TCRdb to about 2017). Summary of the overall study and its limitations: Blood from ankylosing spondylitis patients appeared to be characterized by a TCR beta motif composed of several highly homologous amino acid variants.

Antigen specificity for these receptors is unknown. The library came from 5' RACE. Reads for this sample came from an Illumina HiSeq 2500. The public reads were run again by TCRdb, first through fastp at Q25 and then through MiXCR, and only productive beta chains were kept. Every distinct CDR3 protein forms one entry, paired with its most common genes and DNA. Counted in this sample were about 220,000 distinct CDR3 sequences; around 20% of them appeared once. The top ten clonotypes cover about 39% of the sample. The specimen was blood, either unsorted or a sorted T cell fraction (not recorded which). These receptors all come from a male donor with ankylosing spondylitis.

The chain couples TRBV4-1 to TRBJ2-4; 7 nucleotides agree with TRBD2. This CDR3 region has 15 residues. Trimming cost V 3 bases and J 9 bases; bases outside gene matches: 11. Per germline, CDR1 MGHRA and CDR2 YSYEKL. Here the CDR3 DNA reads TGCGCCAGCAGCCACCGACCAGAGACGGGGGGCATTCAGTACTTC. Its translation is CASSHRPETGGIQYF.

CDR3 DNA: TGCGCCAGCAGCCCAACAGTTACCCCTAGCACAGATACGCAGTATTTT. Protein sequence: CASSPTVTPSTDTQYF. The chain joins TRBV4-1 to TRBJ2-3, with D unresolved. This CDR3 region has 16 residues. The ends were cut back, 4 bases at V and 0 bases at J, with 14 bases in the middle. The germline gives CDR1 MGHRA, CDR2 YSYEKL.

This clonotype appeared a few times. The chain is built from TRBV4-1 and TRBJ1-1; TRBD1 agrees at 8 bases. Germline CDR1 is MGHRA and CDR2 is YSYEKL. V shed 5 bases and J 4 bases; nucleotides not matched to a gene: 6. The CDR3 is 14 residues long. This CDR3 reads CASSIQGAFTEAFF. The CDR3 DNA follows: TGCGCCAGCAGCATCCAGGGGGCGTTCACTGAAGCTTTCTTT.

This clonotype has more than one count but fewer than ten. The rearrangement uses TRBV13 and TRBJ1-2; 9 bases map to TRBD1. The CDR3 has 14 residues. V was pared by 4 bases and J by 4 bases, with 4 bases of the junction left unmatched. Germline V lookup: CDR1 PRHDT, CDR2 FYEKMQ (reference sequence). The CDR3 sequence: CASSSPTGGYGYTF. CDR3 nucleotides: TGTGCCAGCAGCTCCCCGACAGGGGGCTATGGCTACACCTTC.

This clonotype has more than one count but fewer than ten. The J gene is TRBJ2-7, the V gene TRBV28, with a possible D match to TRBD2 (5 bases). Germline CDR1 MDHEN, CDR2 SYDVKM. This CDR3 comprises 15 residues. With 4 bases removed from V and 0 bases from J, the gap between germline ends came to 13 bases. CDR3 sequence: CASSYPLGSSYEQYF. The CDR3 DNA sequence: TGTGCCAGCAGTTATCCCCTAGGGAGCTCCTACGAGCAGTACTTC.

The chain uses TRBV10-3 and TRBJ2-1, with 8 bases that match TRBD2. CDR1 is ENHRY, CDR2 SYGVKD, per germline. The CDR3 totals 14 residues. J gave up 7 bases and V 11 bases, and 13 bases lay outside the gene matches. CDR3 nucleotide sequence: TGTGCCCTCTCCTCCAGCGGGAGTGGGAATGAGCAGTTCTTC. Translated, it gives CALSSSGSGNEQFF.

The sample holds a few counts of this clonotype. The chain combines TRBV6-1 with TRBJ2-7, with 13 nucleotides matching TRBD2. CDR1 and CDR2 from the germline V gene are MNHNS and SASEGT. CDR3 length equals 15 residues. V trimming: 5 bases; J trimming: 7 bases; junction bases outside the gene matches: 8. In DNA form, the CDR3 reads TGTGCCAGCAGTCCTACTAGCGGGGGGGCTGAAGAGCAGTACTTC. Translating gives CASSPTSGGAEEQYF.

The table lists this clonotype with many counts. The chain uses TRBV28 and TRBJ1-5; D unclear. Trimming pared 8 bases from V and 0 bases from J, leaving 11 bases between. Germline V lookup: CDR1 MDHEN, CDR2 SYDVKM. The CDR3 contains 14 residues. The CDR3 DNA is TGTGCCAGCGAGGCCTTCTATAGCAATCAGCCCCAGCATTTT. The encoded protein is CASEAFYSNQPQHF. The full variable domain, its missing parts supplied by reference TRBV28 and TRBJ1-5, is DVKVTQSSRYLVKRTGEKVFLECVQDMDHENMFWYRQDPGLGLRLIYFSYDVKMKEKGDIPEGYSVSREKKERFSLILESASTNQTSMYLCASEAFYSNQPQHFGDGTRLSIL.

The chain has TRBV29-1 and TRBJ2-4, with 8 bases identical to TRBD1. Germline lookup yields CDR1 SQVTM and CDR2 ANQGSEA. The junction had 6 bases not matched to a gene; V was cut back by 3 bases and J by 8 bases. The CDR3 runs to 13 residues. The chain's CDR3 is CSVEYRGNDIQYF. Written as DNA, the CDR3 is TGCAGCGTTGAGTACAGGGGGAACGACATTCAGTACTTC.

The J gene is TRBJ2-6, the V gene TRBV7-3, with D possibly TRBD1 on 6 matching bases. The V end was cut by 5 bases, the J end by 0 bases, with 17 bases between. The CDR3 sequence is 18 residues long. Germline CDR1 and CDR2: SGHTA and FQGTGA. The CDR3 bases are TGTGCCAGCAGCCCCGTTCTGGGGGCCGACTCTGGGGCCAACGTCCTGACTTTC. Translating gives CASSPVLGADSGANVLTF.

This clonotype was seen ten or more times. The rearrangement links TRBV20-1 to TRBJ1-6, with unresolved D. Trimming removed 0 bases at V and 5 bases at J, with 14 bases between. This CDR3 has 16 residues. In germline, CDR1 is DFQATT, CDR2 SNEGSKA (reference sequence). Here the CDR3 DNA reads TGCAGTGCTAGAGACTCCTCGCAGTCCCATAATTCACCCCTCCACTTT. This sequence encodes CSARDSSQSHNSPLHF.

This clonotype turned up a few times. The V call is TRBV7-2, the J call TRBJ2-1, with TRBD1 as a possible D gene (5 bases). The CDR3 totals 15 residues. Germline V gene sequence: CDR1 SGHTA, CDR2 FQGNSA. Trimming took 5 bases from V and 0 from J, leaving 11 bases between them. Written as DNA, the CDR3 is TGTGCCAGCAGCCAGACAGTGAGCTCCTACAATGAGCAGTTCTTC. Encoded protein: CASSQTVSSYNEQFF. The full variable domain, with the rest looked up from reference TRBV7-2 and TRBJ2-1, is GAGVSQSPSNKVTEKGKDVELRCDPISGHTALYWYRQSLGQGLEFLIYFQGNSAPDKSGLPSDRFSAERTGGSVSTLTIQRTQQEDSAVYLCASSQTVSSYNEQFFGPGTRLTVL.

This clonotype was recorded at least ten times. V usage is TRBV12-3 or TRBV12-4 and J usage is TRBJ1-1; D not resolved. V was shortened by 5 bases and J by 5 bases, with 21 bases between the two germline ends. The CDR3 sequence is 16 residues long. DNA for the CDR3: TGTGCCAGCAGTCCCAATAGCGGGGTATTAAGAACTGAAGCTTTCTTT. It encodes CASSPNSGVLRTEAFF.

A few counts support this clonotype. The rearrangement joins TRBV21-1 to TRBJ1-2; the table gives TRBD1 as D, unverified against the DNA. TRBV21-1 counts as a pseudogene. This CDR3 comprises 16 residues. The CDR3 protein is CASNPPGPSENYGYTF. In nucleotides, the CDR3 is TGTGCCAGCAACCCACCGGGACCCTCAGAGAACTATGGCTACACCTTC.

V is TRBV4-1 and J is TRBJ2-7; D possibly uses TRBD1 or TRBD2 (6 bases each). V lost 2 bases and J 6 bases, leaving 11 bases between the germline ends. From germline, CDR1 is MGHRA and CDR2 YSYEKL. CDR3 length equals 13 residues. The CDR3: CASSQTGAGEQYF. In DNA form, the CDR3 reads TGCGCCAGCAGCCAAACGGGGGCTGGCGAGCAGTACTTC.

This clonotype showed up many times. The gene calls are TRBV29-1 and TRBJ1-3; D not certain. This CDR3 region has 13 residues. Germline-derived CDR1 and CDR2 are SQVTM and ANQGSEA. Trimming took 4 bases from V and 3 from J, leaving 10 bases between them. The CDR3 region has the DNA TGCAGCGTTGTTCCGAGCCGTGGAAACACCATATATTTT. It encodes CSVVPSRGNTIYF.

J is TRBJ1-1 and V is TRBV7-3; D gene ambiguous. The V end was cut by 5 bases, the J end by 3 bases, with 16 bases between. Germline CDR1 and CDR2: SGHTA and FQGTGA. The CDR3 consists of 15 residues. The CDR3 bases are TGTGCCAGCAGCGCACTCAAGATTCCCGACACTGAAGCTTTCTTT. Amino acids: CASSALKIPDTEAFF.

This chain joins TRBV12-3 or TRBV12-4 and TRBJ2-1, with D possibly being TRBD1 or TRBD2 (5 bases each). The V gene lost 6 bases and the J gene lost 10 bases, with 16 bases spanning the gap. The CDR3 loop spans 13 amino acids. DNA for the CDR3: TGTGCCAGCAGCTCCGGGGCCCCCGGGGAGCAGTTCTTC. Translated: CASSSGAPGEQFF.

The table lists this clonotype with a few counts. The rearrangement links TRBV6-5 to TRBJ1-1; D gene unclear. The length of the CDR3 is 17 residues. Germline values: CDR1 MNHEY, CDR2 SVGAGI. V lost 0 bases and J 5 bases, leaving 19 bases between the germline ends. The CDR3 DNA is TGTGCCAGCAGTTACTCGATTGATTCTGGCTTGTGGACTGAAGCTTTCTTT. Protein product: CASSYSIDSGLWTEAFF.

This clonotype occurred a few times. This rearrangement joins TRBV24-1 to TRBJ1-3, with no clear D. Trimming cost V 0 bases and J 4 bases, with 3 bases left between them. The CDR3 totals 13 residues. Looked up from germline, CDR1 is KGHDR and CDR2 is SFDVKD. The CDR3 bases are TGTGCCACCAGTGATTTGGTCGGAAACACCATATATTTT. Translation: CATSDLVGNTIYF.

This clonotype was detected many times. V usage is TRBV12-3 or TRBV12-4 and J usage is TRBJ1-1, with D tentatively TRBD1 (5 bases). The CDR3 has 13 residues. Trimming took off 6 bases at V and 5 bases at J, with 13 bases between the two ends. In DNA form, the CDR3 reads TGTGCCAGCAGCGCCCTGGGGGGAACTGAAGCTTTCTTT. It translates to CASSALGGTEAFF.

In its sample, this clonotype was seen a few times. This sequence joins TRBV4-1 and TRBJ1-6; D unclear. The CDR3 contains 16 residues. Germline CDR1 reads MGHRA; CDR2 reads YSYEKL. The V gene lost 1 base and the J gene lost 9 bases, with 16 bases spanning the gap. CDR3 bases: TGCGCCAGCAGCCAAGGGTCGGGCCAGAGGAGTTCACCCCTCCACTTT. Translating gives CASSQGSGQRSSPLHF.